This is a list of T cell receptor beta chains from one sample in a study of blood T cell repertoires in COVID-19. Only in-frame clones appear in the TCRdb table, and some are missing; sequencing was by immunoSEQ multiplex PCR. The data show 250,000 to 300,000 clones, roughly nine tenths seen once. Material: peripheral blood. Receptors originate from a woman between 40 and 50 years old who had recovered from COVID-19. CDR3s include the opening cysteine and the closing phenylalanine or tryptophan. A D gene is named only where the DNA matches it firmly. The size field is filled for only some rows; it gives once, few, many or a size class.

J gene: TRBJ2-1
clone size: once
D gene: TRBD2
CDR3 length: 17
V gene: TRBV7-3
CDR3 DNA: TGTGCCAGCAGCTTATCAGCGGGAGGGACCGGTTACAATGAGCAGTTCTTC
CDR3 protein: CASSLSAGGTGYNEQFF

J gene: TRBJ2-4
clone size: -
D gene: -
CDR3 length: 13
V gene: TRBV19
CDR3 DNA: TGTGCCAGTAGTATAGGACTCGCAAACATTCAGTACTTC
CDR3 protein: CASSIGLANIQYF

J gene: TRBJ1-5
clone size: -
D gene: -
CDR3 length: 15
V gene: TRBV6-2/TRBV6-3
CDR3 DNA: TGTGCCAGCAGTCAACCGATGAAGCCCGCGCTGGCCCAGCATTTT
CDR3 protein: CASSQPMKPALAQHF

J gene: TRBJ2-7
clone size: -
D gene: -
CDR3 length: 15
V gene: TRBV27
CDR3 DNA: TGTGCCAGCAGTTCCTATACGGACAGAACCTACGAGCAGTACTTC
CDR3 protein: CASSSYTDRTYEQYF

J gene: TRBJ2-7
clone size: -
D gene: -
CDR3 length: 13
V gene: TRBV5-1
CDR3 DNA: TGCGCCAGCAGCTTGGTCCCAGGATACGAGCAGTACTTC
CDR3 protein: CASSLVPGYEQYF

J gene: TRBJ2-1
clone size: -
D gene: TRBD2
CDR3 length: 18
V gene: TRBV19
CDR3 DNA: TGTGCCAGTAGTAGTTACAGTACCGGACTAGCGGGAGTCAATGAGCAGTTCTTC
CDR3 protein: CASSSYSTGLAGVNEQFF

J gene: TRBJ1-5
clone size: -
D gene: TRBD1
CDR3 length: 13
V gene: TRBV24-1
CDR3 DNA: TGTGCCACCAGTCGACAGGGAAATCAGCCCCAGCATTTT
CDR3 protein: CATSRQGNQPQHF

J gene: TRBJ1-5
clone size: -
D gene: -
CDR3 length: 12
V gene: TRBV25-1
CDR3 DNA: TGTGCCAGCCGGGAAGGTAATCAGCCCCAGCATTTT
CDR3 protein: CASREGNQPQHF

J gene: TRBJ2-7
clone size: -
D gene: TRBD2
CDR3 length: 16
V gene: TRBV6-6
CDR3 DNA: TGTGCCAGCAGTTCCACCGGGACTAGCGGGACCTACGAGCAGTACTTC
CDR3 protein: CASSSTGTSGTYEQYF

J gene: TRBJ2-5
clone size: -
D gene: TRBD2
CDR3 length: 14
V gene: TRBV12-5
CDR3 DNA: TGTGCTAGTGCCCTAGACCGGGGGGTAGAGACCCAGTACTTC
CDR3 protein: CASALDRGVETQYF